This TCR beta chain was retrieved from a study of shared clonotypes between healthy human individuals. Findings of the study overall: Blood alone was sampled, and tissue repertoires likely differ.

Germline V gene lookup returns CDR1 WNHNN and CDR2 SYGVQD (reference sequence). This CDR3 is built from 14 residues. V shed 5 bases and J 1 base; nucleotides not matched to a gene: 2. Investigators spread the genomic DNA of each subset evenly over several immunoSEQ plates. Measured with immunoSEQ multiplex PCR; TCRdb has only the in-frame clones, and not every one. Of more than 2,000,000 clones listed, around nine tenths are singletons. As concerns this clone: Its specificity is unknown.

Sequencing was performed on naive CD4+ T cells sorted from blood. Described subset: CD45RA+ positively selected. The sequence came from a young man in good health. This chain connects TRBV10-1 to TRBJ2-3; TRBD1 agrees at 8 bases. Here the CDR3 DNA reads TGCGCCAGCAGTCCGGGACAGGGCACAGATACGCAGTATTTT. This gives the protein CASSPGQGTDTQYF.